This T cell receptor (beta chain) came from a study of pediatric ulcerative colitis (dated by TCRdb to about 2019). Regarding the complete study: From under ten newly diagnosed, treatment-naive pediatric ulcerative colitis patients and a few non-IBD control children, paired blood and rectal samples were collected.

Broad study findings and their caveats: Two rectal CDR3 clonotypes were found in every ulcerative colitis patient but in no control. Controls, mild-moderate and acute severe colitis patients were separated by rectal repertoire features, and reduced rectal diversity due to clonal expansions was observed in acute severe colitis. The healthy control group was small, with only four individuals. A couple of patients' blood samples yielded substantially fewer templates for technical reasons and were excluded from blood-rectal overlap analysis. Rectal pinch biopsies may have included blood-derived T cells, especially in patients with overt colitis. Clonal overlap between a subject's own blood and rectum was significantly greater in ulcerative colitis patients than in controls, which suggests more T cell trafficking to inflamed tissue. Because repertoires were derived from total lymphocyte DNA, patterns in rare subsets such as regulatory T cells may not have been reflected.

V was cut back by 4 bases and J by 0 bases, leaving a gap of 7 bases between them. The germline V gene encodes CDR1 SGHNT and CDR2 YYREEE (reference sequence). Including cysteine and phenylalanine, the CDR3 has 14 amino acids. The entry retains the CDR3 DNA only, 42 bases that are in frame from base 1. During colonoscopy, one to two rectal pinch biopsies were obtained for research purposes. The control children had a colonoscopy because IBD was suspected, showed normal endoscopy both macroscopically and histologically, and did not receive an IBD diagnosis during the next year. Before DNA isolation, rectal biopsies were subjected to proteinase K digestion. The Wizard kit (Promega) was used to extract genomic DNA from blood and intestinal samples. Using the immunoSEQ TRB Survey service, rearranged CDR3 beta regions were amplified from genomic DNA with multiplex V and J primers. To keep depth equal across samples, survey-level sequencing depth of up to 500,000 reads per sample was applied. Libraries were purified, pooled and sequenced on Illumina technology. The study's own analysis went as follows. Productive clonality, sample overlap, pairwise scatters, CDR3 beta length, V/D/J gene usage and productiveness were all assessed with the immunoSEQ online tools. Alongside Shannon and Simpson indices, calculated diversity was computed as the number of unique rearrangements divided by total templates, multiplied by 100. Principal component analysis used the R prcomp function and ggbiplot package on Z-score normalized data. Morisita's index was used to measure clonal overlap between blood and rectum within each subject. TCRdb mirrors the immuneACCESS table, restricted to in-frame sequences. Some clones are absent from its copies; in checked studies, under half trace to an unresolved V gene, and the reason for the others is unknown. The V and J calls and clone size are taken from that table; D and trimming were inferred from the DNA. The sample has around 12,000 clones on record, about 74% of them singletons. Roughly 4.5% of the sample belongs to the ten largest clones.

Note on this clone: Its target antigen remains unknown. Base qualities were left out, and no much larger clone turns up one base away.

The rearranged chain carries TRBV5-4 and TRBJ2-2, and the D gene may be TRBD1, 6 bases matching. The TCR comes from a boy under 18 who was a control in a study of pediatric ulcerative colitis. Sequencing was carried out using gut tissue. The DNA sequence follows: TGTGCCAGCAGCGGACAGACGAACACCGGGGAGCTGTTTTTT. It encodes CASSGQTNTGELFF.